These 10 T cell receptor beta chains were sequenced from one sample in a study of T cell responses to AZD1222 COVID-19 vaccine. Sequencing used immunoSEQ multiplex PCR; TCRdb keeps in-frame clones, though not all of them. The profile shows approximately 130,000 clones, 80% to 95% of them singletons. Sample: peripheral blood, taken on day 0 of AZD1222 vaccination. All receptors come from an adult in good health.

The chain is built from TRBV3-1 (or the pseudogene TRBV3-2) and TRBJ2-1; 10 bases match TRBD2. Germline V gene sequence: CDR1 LGHDT, CDR2 YNNKEL (reference sequence). J was trimmed by 6 bases and V by 2 bases; bases with no gene match: 4. The CDR3 extends over 15 amino acids. The CDR3 region is CASSQWSGRVNEQFF. The CDR3 DNA follows: TGTGCCAGCAGCCAATGGAGCGGGAGGGTCAATGAGCAGTTCTTC.

The chain couples TRBV7-2 to TRBJ1-2; D is unclear. Deletions cut 4 bases from V and 6 bases from J, with 12 bases between. Germline V gene sequence: CDR1 SGHTA, CDR2 FQGNSA. The CDR3 extends over 13 amino acids. In DNA form, the CDR3 reads TGTGCCAGCAGCTCGTATGAGAAGAATGGCTACACCTTC. Amino acid sequence: CASSSYEKNGYTF. The full variable domain, rest sourced from reference TRBV7-2 and TRBJ1-2, is GAGVSQSPSNKVTEKGKDVELRCDPISGHTALYWYRQSLGQGLEFLIYFQGNSAPDKSGLPSDRFSAERTGGSVSTLTIQRTQQEDSAVYLCASSSYEKNGYTFGSGTRLTVV.

The V and J genes are TRBV6-5 and TRBJ2-7, with D maybe TRBD2 (6 bases). The CDR3 sequence is 14 residues long. Germline CDR1 MNHEY, CDR2 SVGAGI. V was trimmed by 6 bases and J by 0 bases, leaving 12 bases between them. CDR3 bases: TGTGCCAGCAGCTCAGGGACTTTCTCCTACGAGCAGTACTTC. It yields the protein CASSSGTFSYEQYF.

The genes are TRBV27 and TRBJ1-1; D gene ambiguous. The CDR3 is made up of 13 amino acids. Looked up from germline, CDR1 is MNHEY and CDR2 is SMNVEV (reference sequence). The V end lost 1 base, the J end lost 6 bases, and 9 bases lay between the germline ends. CDR3 coding DNA: TGTGCCAGCAGTTTATATAGACGGTCTGAAGCTTTCTTT. Its protein product is CASSLYRRSEAFF.

The chain is built from TRBV15 and TRBJ2-1; maybe TRBD1 (5 bases). The germline V and J ends were trimmed by 0 bases and 2 bases, with 8 bases remaining between them. CDR1 and CDR2 (germline): LNHNV, YYDKDF (reference sequence). The CDR3 loop spans 15 amino acids. In nucleotides, the CDR3 is TGTGCCACCAGCAGAGATAGGGGCGCCTACAATGAGCAGTTCTTC. Translated, it gives CATSRDRGAYNEQFF.

The rearrangement uses TRBV5-1 and TRBJ1-4; 7 nucleotides align to TRBD1. Germline trimming cut 4 bases from V and 5 bases from J; bases unmatched to any gene: 2. The CDR3 is 13 residues long. Looked up from germline, CDR1 is SGHRS and CDR2 is YFSETQ. The chain's CDR3 is CASSRDRNEKLFF. The CDR3 coding sequence is TGCGCCAGCAGCCGGGACAGAAATGAAAAACTGTTTTTT. The variable domain in full, with the rest retrieved from reference TRBV5-1 and TRBJ1-4, is KAGVTQTPRYLIKTRGQQVTLSCSPISGHRSVSWYQQTPGQGLQFLFEYFSETQRNKGNFPGRFSGRQFSNSRSEMNVSTLELGDSALYLCASSRDRNEKLFFGSGTQLSVL.

The genes are TRBV5-8 and TRBJ2-3; D gene uncertain. Looked up from germline, CDR1 is SGHTS and CDR2 is YDEGEE. CDR3 length equals 12 residues. V lost 9 bases and J lost 5, with 13 bases in between. Here the CDR3 reads CANHKIRDTQYF. The CDR3 DNA follows: TGTGCCAACCACAAAATAAGAGATACGCAGTATTTT.

The chain links TRBV10-3 to TRBJ1-2; the match to TRBD1 covers 8 bases. CDR1 and CDR2 from the germline V gene are ENHRY and SYGVKD. Unmatched junction bases numbered 8, after V lost 5 bases and J lost 0 bases. This CDR3 has 16 residues. This CDR3 reads CAISPTGAPSNYGYTF. As DNA, the CDR3 is TGTGCCATCAGTCCGACAGGGGCGCCGTCTAACTATGGCTACACCTTC.

The chain carries TRBV19 and TRBJ1-2, with D possibly being TRBD1 (5 bases). The V and J ends lost 2 bases and 10 bases respectively, with 17 bases between them. This CDR3 is 14 amino acids long. Germline loops: CDR1 LNHDA, CDR2 SQIVND (reference sequence). This CDR3 is CASSISRRGPDYTF. The CDR3 bases are TGTGCCAGTAGTATAAGTCGACGGGGACCGGACTACACCTTC. Full variable domain (rest looked up from reference TRBV19 and TRBJ1-2): DGGITQSPKYLFRKEGQNVTLSCEQNLNHDAMYWYRQDPGQGLRLIYYSQIVNDFQKGDIAEGYSVSREKKESFPLTVTSAQKNPTAFYLCASSISRRGPDYTFGSGTRLTVV.

The chain combines TRBV10-3 with TRBJ2-1; 11 nucleotides match TRBD2. Germline CDR1 ENHRY, CDR2 SYGVKD. V was clipped by 1 base and J by 5 bases; unmatched bases: 4. The CDR3 is made up of 16 amino acids. Written as DNA, the CDR3 is TGTGCCATCAGTGAGTTCGAGACTAGCGGGAACAATGAGCAGTTCTTC. It codes for CAISEFETSGNNEQFF.